A selection of T cell receptor beta chains follows, all from one sample in a study of T-cell reconstitution after alpha-beta-depleted transplantation in children. TCRdb recomputed calls from the PCR reads with MiXCR, one row per CDR3 protein. The sample yields about 610,000 distinct CDR3 sequences, under 12% seen once. The material was PBMCs from the stem cell graft donor, obtained from the stem cell graft. These receptors were obtained from a human donor who donated a stem cell graft to a child with acute myeloid leukemia. The CDR3 runs from the conserved cysteine through the conserved F or W. The D gene is left open where the match is weak. Expanded clones are given a class, and other clones once, few, many or no size at all.

d_gene: -; abundance: once; v_gene: TRBV18; j_gene: TRBJ1-4; CDR3nt: TGTGCCAGCTCACCTGAGGGAGAATATGCAACTAATGAAAAACTGTTTTTT; CDR3aa: CASSPEGEYATNEKLFF
d_gene: -; abundance: -; v_gene: TRBV7-9; j_gene: TRBJ1-5; CDR3nt: TGTGCCAGCAGCTTAGCGATGGGGAGCCCTCAGCCCCAGCATTTT; CDR3aa: CASSLAMGSPQPQHF
d_gene: TRBD2; abundance: -; v_gene: TRBV7-8; j_gene: TRBJ2-7; CDR3nt: TGTGCCAGCAGCCTGGTCCCGGGACTAGCCGCCTACGAGCAGTACTTC; CDR3aa: CASSLVPGLAAYEQYF
d_gene: -; abundance: -; v_gene: TRBV19; j_gene: TRBJ2-1; CDR3nt: TGTGCCAGTAGTAATTCCGCGTCTGATGAGCAGTTCTTC; CDR3aa: CASSNSASDEQFF
d_gene: -; abundance: few; v_gene: TRBV7-9; j_gene: TRBJ1-2; CDR3nt: TGTGCCAGCAGCTTTCCGGGACGGCCCAACTATGGCTACACCTTC; CDR3aa: CASSFPGRPNYGYTF
d_gene: -; abundance: many; v_gene: TRBV24-1; j_gene: TRBJ2-3; CDR3nt: TGTGCCACCAGTGATCCCCACCAAGAGCCTGGACGGGGCACAGATACGCAGTATTTT; CDR3aa: CATSDPHQEPGRGTDTQYF
d_gene: TRBD2; abundance: few; v_gene: TRBV10-3; j_gene: TRBJ2-3; CDR3nt: TGTGCCATCGGGGGACTAGCGGGAGGCGGGTCCCGAACGCAGTATTTT; CDR3aa: CAIGGLAGGGSRTQYF
d_gene: TRBD2; abundance: -; v_gene: TRBV18; j_gene: TRBJ2-1; CDR3nt: TGTGCCAGCTCACCCCGTGGGCTAGCGGGAGCCTACAATGAGCAGTTCTTC; CDR3aa: CASSPRGLAGAYNEQFF
d_gene: TRBD2; abundance: -; v_gene: TRBV7-3; j_gene: TRBJ2-5; CDR3nt: TGTGCCAGCAGCTTAAGGGCCCGACTAGCGGGAGTAGGGACCCAGTACTTC; CDR3aa: CASSLRARLAGVGTQYF
d_gene: -; abundance: many; v_gene: TRBV6-1; j_gene: TRBJ2-3; CDR3nt: TGTGCCAGCACCCTTAGCGGCACTAGCACAGATACGCAGTATTTT; CDR3aa: CASTLSGTSTDTQYF
d_gene: TRBD2; abundance: many; v_gene: TRBV5-1; j_gene: TRBJ2-3; CDR3nt: TGCGCCAGCGGTGTGGCTAGCGGGAGAACAGATACGCAGTATTTT; CDR3aa: CASGVASGRTDTQYF
d_gene: -; abundance: many; v_gene: TRBV29-1; j_gene: TRBJ2-3; CDR3nt: TGCAGCCACCAGGGGTCTAGCGGCACCGATACGCAGTATTTT; CDR3aa: CSHQGSSGTDTQYF
d_gene: -; abundance: -; v_gene: TRBV7-2; j_gene: TRBJ2-3; CDR3nt: TGTGCCAGCAGCAAATCCGTATCCGATACGCAGTATTTT; CDR3aa: CASSKSVSDTQYF
d_gene: -; abundance: -; v_gene: TRBV9; j_gene: TRBJ1-1; CDR3nt: TGTGCCAGCAGCGTAACTCTGGGGGGCGAAGCTTTCTTT; CDR3aa: CASSVTLGGEAFF
d_gene: TRBD2; abundance: few; v_gene: TRBV7-9; j_gene: TRBJ2-7; CDR3nt: TGTGCCAGCACCCCGATCCCAGCGGGACCCGGCGAGCAGTACTTC; CDR3aa: CASTPIPAGPGEQYF
d_gene: TRBD2; abundance: -; v_gene: TRBV2; j_gene: TRBJ2-3; CDR3nt: TGTGCCAGCTGTTTCCCTCTAGGTCGGCGGGAGGGCCCCACAGATACGCAGTATTTT; CDR3aa: CASCFPLGRREGPTDTQYF
d_gene: -; abundance: few; v_gene: TRBV6-2/TRBV6-3; j_gene: TRBJ2-1; CDR3nt: TGTGCCAGCAGTGGTCTAGTGAACCTCTACAATGAGCAGTTCTTC; CDR3aa: CASSGLVNLYNEQFF
d_gene: -; abundance: few; v_gene: TRBV7-2; j_gene: TRBJ1-4; CDR3nt: TGTGCCAGCAGCCAACGACAGGTTCGGGAAAAACTGTTTTTT; CDR3aa: CASSQRQVREKLFF
d_gene: TRBD2; abundance: many; v_gene: TRBV12-3/TRBV12-4; j_gene: TRBJ2-3; CDR3nt: TGTGCCAGCAGTCGTCGACTAGCACATACGCAGTATTTT; CDR3aa: CASSRRLAHTQYF
d_gene: -; abundance: many; v_gene: TRBV20-1; j_gene: TRBJ2-7; CDR3nt: TGCAGTGCTCTAGGGAGTCAGTACGAGCAGTACTTC; CDR3aa: CSALGSQYEQYF
d_gene: -; abundance: few; v_gene: TRBV3-1; j_gene: TRBJ2-3; CDR3nt: TGTGCCAGCAGCCAAGGAGAGACTACGCAGTATTTT; CDR3aa: CASSQGETTQYF
d_gene: TRBD2; abundance: few; v_gene: TRBV5-1; j_gene: TRBJ2-1; CDR3nt: TGCGCCAGCAGCGGGGGACTAACGTTCTACAATGAGCAGTTCTTC; CDR3aa: CASSGGLTFYNEQFF
d_gene: TRBD2; abundance: -; v_gene: TRBV7-2; j_gene: TRBJ2-1; CDR3nt: TGTGCCAGCAGCCCCCGAAGGCGGGGGGCCGCGAATGAGCAGTTCTTC; CDR3aa: CASSPRRRGAANEQFF
d_gene: -; abundance: -; v_gene: TRBV20-1; j_gene: TRBJ2-4; CDR3nt: TGCAGTGCTACTCTGGCTAGCTGGGGTCGGGGCAAAAACATTCAGTACTTC; CDR3aa: CSATLASWGRGKNIQYF
d_gene: TRBD2; abundance: -; v_gene: TRBV20-1; j_gene: TRBJ2-4; CDR3nt: TGCAGTGCTAGAGCGGGACTAGCGGAACCTAAAGCCAAAAACATTCAGTACTTC; CDR3aa: CSARAGLAEPKAKNIQYF
d_gene: -; abundance: -; v_gene: TRBV5-1; j_gene: TRBJ1-1; CDR3nt: TGCGCCAGCAGCAATACAGCGGGGGAGGGCACTGAAGCTTTCTTT; CDR3aa: CASSNTAGEGTEAFF
d_gene: TRBD2; abundance: few; v_gene: TRBV7-9; j_gene: TRBJ2-7; CDR3nt: TGTGCCAGCAGCTTTAGCGGGGGAGGCTACGAGCAGTACTTC; CDR3aa: CASSFSGGGYEQYF
d_gene: TRBD2; abundance: -; v_gene: TRBV20-1; j_gene: TRBJ2-7; CDR3nt: TGCAGTGCGAACCGGGAGGACGAGCAGTACTTC; CDR3aa: CSANREDEQYF
d_gene: -; abundance: -; v_gene: TRBV6-2/TRBV6-3; j_gene: TRBJ1-1; CDR3nt: TGTGCCAGCAGTTACTCTGCAGATCCCTTCACTGAAGCTTTCTTT; CDR3aa: CASSYSADPFTEAFF
d_gene: TRBD1; abundance: -; v_gene: TRBV6-5; j_gene: TRBJ2-5; CDR3nt: TGTGCCAGCAGCTACGGACAGGGAGGGACCCAGTACTTC; CDR3aa: CASSYGQGGTQYF
d_gene: TRBD2; abundance: -; v_gene: TRBV4-2; j_gene: TRBJ2-1; CDR3nt: TGTGCCAGCAGCCAAACCGATCGAGCGGGAGGGGTGTACAATGAGCAGTTCTTC; CDR3aa: CASSQTDRAGGVYNEQFF
d_gene: -; abundance: few; v_gene: TRBV6-1; j_gene: TRBJ2-5; CDR3nt: TGTGCCAGCAGTGTGTGGGGAAAACTTACAGAGACCCAGTACTTC; CDR3aa: CASSVWGKLTETQYF
d_gene: TRBD2; abundance: many; v_gene: TRBV20-1; j_gene: TRBJ2-1; CDR3nt: TGCAGTGCTAGAGTATCTGGACCGGGAGGCCGTGAGCAGTTCTTC; CDR3aa: CSARVSGPGGREQFF
d_gene: -; abundance: -; v_gene: TRBV18; j_gene: TRBJ2-7; CDR3nt: TGTGCCAGCTCACCACTAGGAGGAGGGGGCGACGAGCAGTACTTC; CDR3aa: CASSPLGGGGDEQYF
d_gene: TRBD2; abundance: -; v_gene: TRBV30; j_gene: TRBJ2-1; CDR3nt: TGTGCCTGGAGTGTATGGAGCGGGAGTAACCATGAGCAGTTCTTC; CDR3aa: CAWSVWSGSNHEQFF
d_gene: -; abundance: -; v_gene: TRBV4-3; j_gene: TRBJ2-5; CDR3nt: TGCGCCAGCAGCCACACAGGGTCGTATGAGACCCAGTACTTC; CDR3aa: CASSHTGSYETQYF
d_gene: -; abundance: -; v_gene: TRBV11-2; j_gene: TRBJ2-2; CDR3nt: TGTGCCAGCAAGGTATACGCCGGGGAGCTGTTTTTT; CDR3aa: CASKVYAGELFF
d_gene: TRBD2; abundance: -; v_gene: TRBV7-9; j_gene: TRBJ2-1; CDR3nt: TGTGCCAGCAGCTTAGCAACTACTAGCGGGCGGGGTGAGCAGTTCTTC; CDR3aa: CASSLATTSGRGEQFF
d_gene: -; abundance: -; v_gene: TRBV27; j_gene: TRBJ2-3; CDR3nt: TGTGCCAGCAGTTTATACGGGGGAACTGGAGATACGCAGTATTTT; CDR3aa: CASSLYGGTGDTQYF
d_gene: TRBD2; abundance: -; v_gene: TRBV15; j_gene: TRBJ2-7; CDR3nt: TGTGCCACCAGCAGAGATCTAGCGGGGGACTACGAGCAGTACTTC; CDR3aa: CATSRDLAGDYEQYF
d_gene: -; abundance: few; v_gene: TRBV2; j_gene: TRBJ2-1; CDR3nt: TGTGCCAGCGAATGGGCAAGCTCCTACAATGAGCAGTTCTTC; CDR3aa: CASEWASSYNEQFF
d_gene: -; abundance: many; v_gene: TRBV12-3/TRBV12-4; j_gene: TRBJ2-7; CDR3nt: TGTGCCAGCAGTTTAGGGGGTAGGGAGCAGTACTTC; CDR3aa: CASSLGGREQYF
d_gene: TRBD1; abundance: many; v_gene: TRBV5-1; j_gene: TRBJ1-6; CDR3nt: TGCGCCAGCAGCTCAGATACAGGGGTTGATTCACCCCTCCACTTT; CDR3aa: CASSSDTGVDSPLHF
d_gene: -; abundance: -; v_gene: TRBV7-9; j_gene: TRBJ1-1; CDR3nt: TGTGCCAGCATCAGGACACTGAACACTGAAGCTTTCTTT; CDR3aa: CASIRTLNTEAFF
d_gene: TRBD2; abundance: -; v_gene: TRBV15; j_gene: TRBJ2-7; CDR3nt: TGTGCCACCAGCAGGCGGGGGGGATTTCGGGAGCAGTACTTC; CDR3aa: CATSRRGGFREQYF
d_gene: -; abundance: many; v_gene: TRBV29-1; j_gene: TRBJ1-1; CDR3nt: TGCAGCGTTCGGGGGTGGGACACTGAAGCTTTCTTT; CDR3aa: CSVRGWDTEAFF
d_gene: TRBD2; abundance: few; v_gene: TRBV12-3/TRBV12-4; j_gene: TRBJ2-7; CDR3nt: TGTGCCAGCAGTATTACTAGCGGGAGTCACGAGCAGTACTTC; CDR3aa: CASSITSGSHEQYF
d_gene: -; abundance: -; v_gene: TRBV6-1; j_gene: TRBJ2-7; CDR3nt: TGTGCCAGCAGATGGACCGGGAACCCCGAGCAGTACTTC; CDR3aa: CASRWTGNPEQYF
d_gene: TRBD2; abundance: -; v_gene: TRBV7-6; j_gene: TRBJ2-1; CDR3nt: TGTGCCAGCACCCTAGCGGCTGGGGATGAGCAGTTCTTC; CDR3aa: CASTLAAGDEQFF
d_gene: -; abundance: -; v_gene: TRBV2; j_gene: TRBJ2-1; CDR3nt: TGTGCCTGCAGTTTACGGGAGCATGGGAATGAGCAGTTCTTC; CDR3aa: CACSLREHGNEQFF
d_gene: -; abundance: few; v_gene: TRBV12-5; j_gene: TRBJ2-3; CDR3nt: TGTGCTAGTGGTTTGGGGCTCTTTAGCACAGATACGCAGTATTTT; CDR3aa: CASGLGLFSTDTQYF